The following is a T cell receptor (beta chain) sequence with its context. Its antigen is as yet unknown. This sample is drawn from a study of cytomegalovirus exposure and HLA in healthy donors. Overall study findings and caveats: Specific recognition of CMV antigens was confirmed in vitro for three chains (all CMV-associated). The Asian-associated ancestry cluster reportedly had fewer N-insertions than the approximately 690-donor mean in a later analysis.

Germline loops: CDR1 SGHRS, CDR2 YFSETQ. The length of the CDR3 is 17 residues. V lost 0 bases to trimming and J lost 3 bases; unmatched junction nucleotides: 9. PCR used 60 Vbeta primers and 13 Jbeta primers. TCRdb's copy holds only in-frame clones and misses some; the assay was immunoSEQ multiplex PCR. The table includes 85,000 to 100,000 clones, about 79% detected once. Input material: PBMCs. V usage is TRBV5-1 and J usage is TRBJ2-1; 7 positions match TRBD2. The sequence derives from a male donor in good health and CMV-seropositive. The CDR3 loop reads CASSLDGWSGGYNEQFF. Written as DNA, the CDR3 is TGCGCCAGCAGCTTGGACGGTTGGTCGGGGGGCTACAATGAGCAGTTCTTC.